These 26 T cell receptor beta chains were all obtained from the same sample, sequenced in a study of technical replicates of blood from a handful of donors. Generated by immunoSEQ multiplex PCR, the TCRdb table keeps only in-frame clones and is missing some. In the table there are around 69,000 clones, around 87% of which are singletons. Sequencing used PBMCs. The receptors shown here come from a human donor in good health. Some clones in this sample may be carry-over from other donors' samples.

The chain has TRBV9 and TRBJ2-4; 7 nucleotides agree with TRBD2. The CDR3 spans 13 residues. CDR1 is SGDLS and CDR2 is YYNGEE in the germline V gene. With V trimmed by 0 bases and J by 7 bases, 1 base remained unmatched. The CDR3 sequence is CASSVGGGNIQYF. CDR3 coding DNA: TGTGCCAGCAGCGTAGGGGGGGGGAACATTCAGTACTTC.

The J gene is TRBJ2-3, the V gene TRBV21-1; no DNA check was done on the table's D call, TRBD2. TRBV21-1 is described as a pseudogene. This CDR3 comprises 15 residues. The CDR3 sequence: CASSTVGGFADTQYF. CDR3 DNA sequence: TGTGCCAGCAGCACCGTTGGAGGGTTTGCAGATACGCAGTATTTT.

The V call is TRBV30, the J call TRBJ1-6, with D unclear. This CDR3 contains 14 residues. The V gene lost 0 bases and the J gene lost 4 bases, with 7 bases spanning the gap. Germline V gene data show CDR1 as GTSNPN and CDR2 as SVGIG (reference sequence). The CDR3 is CAWSVSDYNSPLHF. The CDR3 DNA follows: TGTGCCTGGAGTGTGTCAGATTATAATTCACCCCTCCACTTT.

The chain recombines TRBV6-1 with TRBJ2-5; 16 nucleotides line up with TRBD2. Trimming removed 5 bases from V and 5 bases from J; junction bases left unmatched: 11. Germline-derived CDR1 and CDR2 are MNHNS and SASEGT. The CDR3 totals 18 residues. CDR3 DNA: TGTGCCAGCAGTAAAGGGACTAGCGGGAGGGCCCTGAGCGAGACCCAGTACTTC. Translation: CASSKGTSGRALSETQYF.

This chain connects TRBV9 to TRBJ1-2; no definite D call. Germline values: CDR1 SGDLS, CDR2 YYNGEE. V was trimmed by 0 bases and J by 7 bases, leaving 13 bases between them. The CDR3 is 14 residues long. CDR3 sequence (DNA): TGTGCCAGCAGCGTAGTATCCGGGGAGGGTGGCTACACCTTC. Protein sequence: CASSVVSGEGGYTF.

The chain links TRBV4-3 to TRBJ2-7; unclear D gene. The length of the CDR3 is 16 residues. Germline V gives CDR1 LGHNA, CDR2 YSLEER. With 0 bases removed from V and 0 bases from J, the gap between germline ends came to 12 bases. CDR3 nucleotides: TGCGCCAGCAGCCAAGATTTCCTCCCTCCCTCCTACGAGCAGTACTTC. Translated, it gives CASSQDFLPPSYEQYF.

V is TRBV7-2 and J is TRBJ1-2; TRBD1 is a possible D gene (5 bases). Per the germline V gene, CDR1 is SGHTA and CDR2 is FQGNSA. This CDR3 is built from 12 residues. The V end was cut by 5 bases, the J end by 13 bases, with 17 bases between. CDR3 amino acids: CASSVSRWGATF. CDR3 DNA: TGTGCCAGCAGCGTCTCAAGGTGGGGCGCCACCTTC. The variable domain in full, completed from reference TRBV7-2 and TRBJ1-2, reads GAGVSQSPSNKVTEKGKDVELRCDPISGHTALYWYRQSLGQGLEFLIYFQGNSAPDKSGLPSDRFSAERTGGSVSTLTIQRTQQEDSAVYLCASSVSRWGATFGSGTRLTVV.

This sequence joins TRBV4-3 and TRBJ2-7; TRBD1 might be the D (6 bases). This CDR3 has 14 amino acids. Per the germline V gene, CDR1 is LGHNA and CDR2 is YSLEER. V was trimmed by 3 bases and J by 2 bases, leaving 11 bases between them. The CDR3 reads CASSQIGQTYEQYF. The CDR3 coding sequence is TGCGCCAGCAGCCAGATAGGACAGACCTACGAGCAGTACTTC.

The chain uses TRBV19 and TRBJ2-7; 9 bases line up with TRBD2. The CDR3 consists of 17 residues. J gave up 1 base and V 3 bases, and 10 bases lay outside the gene matches. Germline V gives CDR1 LNHDA, CDR2 SQIVND (reference sequence). CDR3 in amino acids: CASSMSVGLAGSYEQYF. The CDR3 coding sequence is TGTGCCAGTAGTATGAGCGTTGGGCTAGCGGGATCCTACGAGCAGTACTTC.

This chain uses TRBV7-9 with TRBJ2-7, with D uncertain. Germline lookup yields CDR1 SEHNR and CDR2 FQNEAQ (reference sequence). There are 13 residues in the CDR3. Trimming took 4 bases from V and 7 from J, leaving 14 bases between them. CDR3 sequence (DNA): TGTGCCAGCAGCTCTATCTACGCCCTAGAGCAGTACTTC. It specifies CASSSIYALEQYF.

The V and J genes are TRBV18 and TRBJ1-4; tentatively, D is TRBD1 (6 bases). Germline-derived CDR1 and CDR2 are KGHSH and LQKENI. Trimming cost V 1 base and J 3 bases, with 9 bases left between them. CDR3 size: 15 residues. The CDR3, as DNA: TGTGCCAGCTCACCACAGGGGGGGCCTAATGAAAAACTGTTTTTT. Its translation is CASSPQGGPNEKLFF.

The V and J genes are TRBV30 and TRBJ1-3; D is ambiguous. Trimming shortened V by 2 bases and J by 4 bases, and 9 bases separated the two germline ends. The CDR3 length is 13 residues. CDR1 GTSNPN and CDR2 SVGIG come from the germline V gene (reference sequence). The CDR3: CAWSSLAGNTIYF. CDR3 nucleotide sequence: TGTGCCTGGAGTTCCCTAGCGGGAAACACCATATATTTT.

This rearrangement joins TRBV4-3 to TRBJ2-2; a possible D gene is TRBD1 (6 bases). The V and J ends lost 0 bases and 6 bases respectively, with 8 bases between them. Germline assignment: CDR1 LGHNA and CDR2 YSLEER. The CDR3 contains 14 residues. CDR3 region: CASSQDWTAGELFF. In nucleotides, the CDR3 is TGCGCCAGCAGCCAAGATTGGACAGCCGGGGAGCTGTTTTTT.

The gene calls are TRBV7-2 and TRBJ2-5; tentatively, D is TRBD2 (7 bases). V was clipped by 3 bases and J by 4 bases, with 18 bases between them. Looked up from germline, CDR1 is SGHTA and CDR2 is FQGNSA. The CDR3 sequence is 16 residues long. CDR3 nucleotide sequence: TGTGCCAGCAGCTTTTCCCGGGCCGGGGGGCGAGAGACCCAGTACTTC. It yields the protein CASSFSRAGGRETQYF.

The chain recombines TRBV19 with TRBJ2-5; D unclear. CDR1 is LNHDA and CDR2 is SQIVND in the germline V gene (reference sequence). V was clipped by 4 bases and J by 4 bases, with 19 bases between them. The CDR3 extends over 16 amino acids. The DNA for the CDR3 is TGTGCCAGTAGTACGCCCCGATCGGGTCTAGGAGAGACCCAGTACTTC. It translates to CASSTPRSGLGETQYF.

The chain recombines TRBV7-2 with TRBJ1-1; 7 positions agree with TRBD1. Germline loops: CDR1 SGHTA, CDR2 FQGNSA. The CDR3 runs 17 residues. Unmatched junction bases numbered 16, after V lost 5 bases and J lost 4 bases. CDR3 in amino acids: CASSQMAKQGFGTEAFF. The CDR3 DNA reads TGTGCCAGCAGCCAGATGGCCAAACAGGGGTTTGGCACTGAAGCTTTCTTT. Full variable domain (missing parts from reference TRBV7-2 and TRBJ1-1): GAGVSQSPSNKVTEKGKDVELRCDPISGHTALYWYRQSLGQGLEFLIYFQGNSAPDKSGLPSDRFSAERTGGSVSTLTIQRTQQEDSAVYLCASSQMAKQGFGTEAFFGQGTRLTVV.

The V and J genes are TRBV4-2 and TRBJ2-1; no reliable D call. V was pared by 4 bases and J by 0 bases, with 16 bases between. CDR3 length equals 17 residues. The V gene's germline CDR1 is LGHNA and CDR2 YNFKEQ. The DNA of the CDR3 is TGTGCCAGCAGCCGCTTGCCCCTCGTCAGCTCCTACAATGAGCAGTTCTTC. It specifies CASSRLPLVSSYNEQFF.

The chain couples TRBV6-6 to TRBJ1-6; a weak D match, TRBD1 (5 bases). The CDR3 is made up of 14 amino acids. Germline lookup yields CDR1 MNHNY and CDR2 SVGAGI (reference sequence). V was trimmed by 0 bases and J by 7 bases, leaving 7 bases between them. The chain's CDR3 is CASSYSRDNSPLHF. DNA for the CDR3: TGTGCCAGCAGTTACTCGCGGGACAATTCACCCCTCCACTTT.

The chain carries TRBV7-8 and TRBJ2-3; D is unresolved. In germline, CDR1 is SGHVS, CDR2 FQNEAQ. The CDR3 is 17 residues long. Trimming removed 4 bases at V and 4 bases at J, with 21 bases between. This CDR3 reads CASSSSRVPRSADTQYF. DNA of the CDR3: TGTGCCAGCAGCTCCTCTCGGGTTCCTCGAAGTGCAGATACGCAGTATTTT.

This rearrangement joins TRBV7-3 to TRBJ1-2, with 7 bases matching TRBD1. Germline loops: CDR1 SGHTA, CDR2 FQGTGA. J was trimmed by 2 bases and V by 5 bases; bases with no gene match: 2. The CDR3 consists of 13 residues. The CDR3 sequence: CASSTTGNYGYTF. CDR3 in DNA: TGTGCCAGCAGCACGACAGGGAACTATGGCTACACCTTC.

The chain joins TRBV10-3 to TRBJ2-1; TRBD2 matches 12 bases. The germline gives CDR1 ENHRY, CDR2 SYGVKD. The CDR3 consists of 13 residues. The J segment lost 8 bases and the V segment lost 10 bases, leaving 6 bases of the junction unmatched. The CDR3 loop reads CATWTSGADEQFF. CDR3 sequence (DNA): TGTGCCACCTGGACTAGCGGGGCCGATGAGCAGTTCTTC.

This chain uses TRBV14 with TRBJ1-6; 8 nucleotides match TRBD1. Trimming removed 4 bases from V and 10 bases from J; junction bases left unmatched: 6. This CDR3 comprises 14 residues. Germline CDR1 reads SGHDN; CDR2 reads FVKESK. CDR3 DNA: TGTGCCAGCAGCCGGGGACAGGTCCGCTCACCCCTCCACTTT. Translated, it gives CASSRGQVRSPLHF.

The genes are TRBV7-8 and TRBJ2-1, with 13 nucleotides matching TRBD2. Trimming took 3 bases from V and 0 from J; bases not matched to a gene: 2. CDR1 is SGHVS, CDR2 FQNEAQ, per germline. The CDR3 length is 17 residues. The CDR3 sequence is CASSLTSGGFSYNEQFF. CDR3 DNA sequence: TGTGCCAGCAGCTTGACTAGCGGGGGGTTCTCCTACAATGAGCAGTTCTTC.

The chain links TRBV10-3 to TRBJ1-2; 8 bases match TRBD1. The CDR3 has 13 residues. CDR1 ENHRY and CDR2 SYGVKD come from the germline V gene. J lost 5 bases, V lost 3 bases, and 2 bases had no gene match. CDR3: CAISDRGRYGYTF. The CDR3 DNA follows: TGTGCCATCAGTGACAGGGGGCGTTATGGCTACACCTTC.

The chain links TRBV19 to TRBJ2-3, with TRBD2 matching 9 bases. Germline trimming cut 5 bases from V and 4 bases from J; bases unmatched to any gene: 7. The CDR3 runs 15 residues. Per germline, CDR1 LNHDA and CDR2 SQIVND (reference sequence). The CDR3 bases are TGTGCCAGTAGTCTGGGACTAGCTCTCGCAGATACGCAGTATTTT. It encodes CASSLGLALADTQYF.

This chain joins TRBV7-3 and TRBJ2-3; D perhaps matches TRBD2 (5 bases). The CDR3 covers 17 residues. Deletions cut 5 bases from V and 0 bases from J, with 18 bases between. Germline V gene sequence: CDR1 SGHTA, CDR2 FQGTGA. The CDR3 here is CASSIGPRTASTDTQYF. The CDR3 DNA is TGTGCCAGCAGCATCGGGCCCAGGACTGCTAGCACAGATACGCAGTATTTT.